These 32 T cell receptor beta chains originate from one sample sequenced in a study of control samples from healthy donors and cancer patients. Generated by immunoSEQ multiplex PCR, the TCRdb table keeps only in-frame clones and is missing some. This table has about 120,000 clones, approximately 92% appearing once. Sequencing was done on a sample of blood. Receptors were obtained from a man between 35 and 55 years old in good health.

This chain joins TRBV28 and TRBJ2-1; 9 nucleotides line up with TRBD2. Germline V gene data show CDR1 as MDHEN and CDR2 as SYDVKM. CDR3 length equals 15 residues. Trimming cost V 4 bases and J 9 bases; bases outside gene matches: 10. The DNA of the CDR3 is TGTGCCAGCAGTTCAGCGGGGGGTAGGTCGGCTGAGCAGTTCTTC. Protein sequence: CASSSAGGRSAEQFF.

J is TRBJ2-5 and V is TRBV7-6; tentative D call: TRBD1 (6 bases). The V end was cut by 5 bases, the J end by 4 bases, with 14 bases between. Germline V gene sequence: CDR1 SGHVS, CDR2 FNYEAQ. This CDR3 has 14 residues. DNA for the CDR3: TGTGCCAGCAGCCGTAACAGGGCGCGAGAGACCCAGTACTTC. Amino acid sequence: CASSRNRARETQYF. The whole variable domain, remainder taken from reference TRBV7-6 and TRBJ2-5, is GAGVSQSPRYKVTKRGQDVALRCDPISGHVSLYWYRQALGQGPEFLTYFNYEAQQDKSGLPNDRFSAERPEGSISTLTIQRTEQRDSAMYRCASSRNRARETQYFGPGTRLLVL.

This clone was recorded once. The CDR3 region is CASTLGAGGPGGYNEQFF. CDR3 in DNA: TGTGCCAGCACCCTGGGGGCGGGGGGGCCCGGCGGCTACAATGAGCAGTTCTTC. The chain joins TRBV7-8 to TRBJ2-1, with TRBD2 matching over 9 bases. Per the germline V gene, CDR1 is SGHVS and CDR2 is FQNEAQ. V was clipped by 7 bases and J by 3 bases; unmatched bases: 16. The CDR3 length is 18 residues.

The V call is TRBV28, the J call TRBJ2-7; TRBD1 might be the D (6 bases). The CDR3 spans 14 residues. The germline CDR1 and CDR2 sequences are MDHEN and SYDVKM. V was trimmed by 5 bases and J by 6 bases, leaving 17 bases between them. Written as DNA, the CDR3 is TGTGCCAGCAGTCCCCTCGGACAGCTACGCGAGCAGTACTTC. Translated: CASSPLGQLREQYF.

The rearrangement joins TRBV5-1 to TRBJ1-6, with D possibly being TRBD1 (5 bases). Germline V gene lookup returns CDR1 SGHRS and CDR2 YFSETQ. V gave up 2 bases and J gave up 0 bases, with 9 bases separating them. This CDR3 is built from 16 residues. CDR3 in amino acids: CASSFQTVSYNSPLHF. The CDR3 bases are TGCGCCAGCAGCTTCCAGACAGTCTCCTATAATTCACCCCTCCACTTT.

This clone was recorded once. The chain uses TRBV27 and TRBJ1-6; D may be TRBD1 (6 bases). This CDR3 has 15 amino acids. Deletions cut 3 bases from V and 3 bases from J, with 9 bases between. Germline V gene sequence: CDR1 MNHEY, CDR2 SMNVEV (reference sequence). The CDR3 is CASSLEGHYNSPLHF. CDR3 DNA sequence: TGTGCCAGCAGTTTGGAGGGACACTATAATTCACCCCTCCACTTT.

V usage is TRBV6-6 and J usage is TRBJ2-4; 7 bases align to TRBD1. Germline lookup yields CDR1 MNHNY and CDR2 SVGAGI (reference sequence). This CDR3 is built from 15 residues. V gave up 6 bases and J gave up 1 base; unmatched junction bases: 6. CDR3 in DNA: TGTGCCAGCAGCAAAGGGGGCTCGGCCAAAAACATTCAGTACTTC. It translates to CASSKGGSAKNIQYF.

The rearrangement links TRBV6-5 to TRBJ1-1; 8 bases line up with TRBD1. V was pared by 2 bases and J by 5 bases, with 10 bases of the junction left unmatched. CDR3 length: 16 amino acids. Per germline, CDR1 MNHEY and CDR2 SVGAGI. The CDR3 reads CASSYGLTGGVTEAFF. The CDR3 coding sequence is TGTGCCAGCAGTTACGGACTTACAGGGGGAGTTACTGAAGCTTTCTTT.

The CDR3 coding sequence is TGTGCCAGCAGTGTCTGGACAGCTCAAGAGACCCAGTACTTC. Protein: CASSVWTAQETQYF. This chain uses TRBV2 with TRBJ2-5; TRBD1 is a possible D gene (6 bases). V lost 4 bases and J lost 2, with 11 bases in between. Germline V gives CDR1 SNHLY, CDR2 FYNNEI. The CDR3 is 14 amino acids.

This sequence joins TRBV2 and TRBJ1-1; D is perhaps TRBD1 (5 bases). The CDR3 has 11 residues. V dropped 8 bases and J dropped 5 bases, with 9 bases sitting between them. Germline V CDR1 and CDR2: SNHLY, FYNNEI. For the CDR3, the DNA is TGTGCCAGCTCCAGGGAAACTGAAGCTTTCTTT. It codes for CASSRETEAFF.

In its sample, this clone was seen once. This chain links TRBV19 with TRBJ2-7; D possibly matches TRBD1 or TRBD2 (7 bases each). The CDR3 spans 15 residues. Germline-derived CDR1 and CDR2 are LNHDA and SQIVND (reference sequence). V was clipped by 1 base and J by 2 bases, with 12 bases between them. The DNA of the CDR3 is TGTGCCAGTAGTATAGGACAGGGACTAACCTACGAGCAGTACTTC. Its translation is CASSIGQGLTYEQYF.

The rearrangement uses TRBV1 and TRBJ2-4; the listed D gene, TRBD1, was not tested against the DNA. TRBV1 is noted as a pseudogene. The CDR3 consists of 19 residues. Here the CDR3 reads CTSSQDWAGNAVAKNIQYF. The CDR3 DNA is TGCACCAGCAGCCAAGATTGGGCAGGGAACGCGGTAGCCAAAAACATTCAGTACTTC.

The chain couples TRBV19 to TRBJ1-5; tentative D call: TRBD1 (5 bases). The CDR3 runs 15 residues. Germline values: CDR1 LNHDA, CDR2 SQIVND (reference sequence). Trimming shortened V by 10 bases and J by 0 bases, and 16 bases separated the two germline ends. The CDR3 coding sequence is TGTGCCACTGATTCGGGGGTTTTTAGCAATCAGCCCCAGCATTTT. Translation gives CATDSGVFSNQPQHF.

The chain uses TRBV12-3 or TRBV12-4 and TRBJ2-5; D unresolved. CDR3 length: 13 amino acids. Trimming left V 6 bases short and J 1 base short, with 9 bases between. CDR3 residues: CASRDDSQETQYF. The CDR3 DNA follows: TGTGCCAGCAGGGACGACTCCCAAGAGACCCAGTACTTC.

This clone was counted once. This chain links TRBV6-5 with TRBJ2-3, with TRBD2 identical over 7 bases. Germline-derived CDR1 and CDR2 are MNHEY and SVGAGI. This CDR3 has 14 amino acids. The trim removed 5 bases at V and 2 bases at J, leaving 4 bases unmatched. CDR3 amino acids: CASSPRGTTDTQYF. In DNA, the CDR3 is TGTGCCAGCAGTCCGCGGGGGACCACAGATACGCAGTATTTT.

The chain employs TRBV5-6 and TRBJ2-7; D not resolved. This CDR3 is built from 13 residues. V lost 4 bases to trimming and J lost 3 bases, with 11 bases between them. Germline V gene sequence: CDR1 SGHDT, CDR2 YYEEEE. CDR3: CASSEDNSYEQYF. The CDR3 nucleotides are TGTGCCAGCAGCGAAGATAACAGCTACGAGCAGTACTTC.

This clone was found a few times. The chain joins TRBV12-3 or TRBV12-4 to TRBJ2-7, with unresolved D. This CDR3 is 10 amino acids long. V was trimmed by 3 bases and J by 6 bases, leaving 3 bases between them. Here the CDR3 reads CASSFVEQYF. The CDR3, as DNA: TGTGCCAGCAGTTTTGTCGAGCAGTACTTC.

V and J are TRBV5-1 and TRBJ2-3; weak D call: TRBD1 (5 bases). The CDR3 has 15 amino acids. Trimming shortened V by 4 bases and J by 3 bases, and 15 bases separated the two germline ends. Germline V gene sequence: CDR1 SGHRS, CDR2 YFSETQ. DNA of the CDR3: TGCGCCAGCAGCCTGGCCCGGCCAGGGACAGATACGCAGTATTTT. This translates into CASSLARPGTDTQYF.

V gene TRBV10-3 combines with J gene TRBJ2-2; D gene ambiguous. The V and J ends lost 1 base and 7 bases respectively, with 7 bases between them. The CDR3 runs 13 residues. CDR1 and CDR2 (germline): ENHRY, SYGVKD. DNA of the CDR3: TGTGCCATCAGTGAGTTACCCAACGGGGAGCTGTTTTTT. This gives the protein CAISELPNGELFF.

This sequence joins TRBV13 and TRBJ2-1; no reliable D call. Germline V CDR1 and CDR2: PRHDT, FYEKMQ (reference sequence). V was cut by 0 bases and J by 4 bases, with 7 bases left in between. CDR3 length equals 14 residues. The CDR3 coding sequence is TGTGCCAGCAGCTTAGGGACAAGTTACAATGAGCAGTTCTTC. Protein: CASSLGTSYNEQFF.

The chain combines TRBV18 with TRBJ2-5; TRBD1 agrees at 12 bases. V trimming: 3 bases; J trimming: 7 bases; junction bases outside the gene matches: 9. Germline CDR1 is KGHSH and CDR2 is LQKENI. The CDR3 covers 16 residues. This CDR3 is CASSPSGQGASGTQYF. DNA of the CDR3: TGTGCCAGCTCACCGTCGGGACAGGGGGCTTCAGGGACCCAGTACTTC.

With respect to this clone: Other DNA variants within this sample encode the same CDR3. The chain has TRBV7-9 and TRBJ2-5; no clear D. The CDR3 length is 11 residues. In germline, CDR1 is SEHNR, CDR2 FQNEAQ (reference sequence). The V gene lost 3 bases and the J gene lost 5 bases, with 4 bases spanning the gap. The CDR3 loop reads CASSFQETQYF. The CDR3 region has the DNA TGTGCCAGCAGCTTCCAGGAGACCCAGTACTTC.

This clone was seen just once. CDR3 sequence reads: CAWSVSERGEQYF. The CDR3 DNA reads as TGTGCCTGGAGTGTATCTGAGAGAGGCGAGCAGTACTTC. The V call is TRBV30, the J call TRBJ2-7, with D hard to call. The CDR3 is 13 amino acids. V was clipped by 0 bases and J by 6 bases, with 12 bases between them. Germline loops: CDR1 GTSNPN, CDR2 SVGIG (reference sequence).

The CDR3: CASSLVGTKGGNEQFF. DNA for the CDR3: TGCGCCAGCAGCTTGGTGGGGACCAAGGGGGGCAATGAGCAGTTCTTC. The rearrangement joins TRBV5-1 to TRBJ2-1, with D perhaps TRBD1 or TRBD2 (6 bases each). V was pared by 0 bases and J by 6 bases, with 16 bases between. CDR1 and CDR2 from the germline V gene are SGHRS and YFSETQ. This CDR3 has 16 residues.

The CDR3 loop reads CASSWNDRGGYTF. As DNA, the CDR3 is TGTGCCAGCAGCTGGAATGACAGGGGTGGCTACACCTTC. The gene calls are TRBV5-4 and TRBJ1-2; 8 nucleotides match TRBD1. Unmatched junction bases numbered 5, after V lost 3 bases and J lost 7 bases. The CDR3 has 13 amino acids. Germline loops: CDR1 SGHNT, CDR2 YYREEE (reference sequence).

The gene calls are TRBV11-2 and TRBJ2-5; 7 nucleotides line up with TRBD1. With V trimmed by 5 bases and J by 7 bases, 19 bases remained unmatched. The germline gives CDR1 SGHAT, CDR2 FQNNGV. This CDR3 spans 17 amino acids. CDR3 DNA sequence: TGTGCCAGCAGCCGCCTACGAACAGGGGACGGGTTAGGGACCCAGTACTTC. Translation: CASSRLRTGDGLGTQYF. Full variable domain (rest looked up from reference TRBV11-2 and TRBJ2-5): EAGVAQSPRYKIIEKRQSVAFWCNPISGHATLYWYQQILGQGPKLLIQFQNNGVVDDSQLPKDRFSAERLKGVDSTLKIQPAKLEDSAVYLCASSRLRTGDGLGTQYFGPGTRLLVL.

The chain employs TRBV18 and TRBJ2-1; D uncertain. Germline-derived CDR1 and CDR2 are KGHSH and LQKENI. V shed 1 base and J shed 4 bases, with 5 bases lying between them. The CDR3 totals 13 residues. For the CDR3, the DNA is TGTGCCAGCTCACCACAGACGTACAATGAGCAGTTCTTC. Encoded protein: CASSPQTYNEQFF. The whole variable domain, remainder taken from reference TRBV18 and TRBJ2-1, is NAGVMQNPRHLVRRRGQEARLRCSPMKGHSHVYWYRQLPEEGLKFMVYLQKENIIDESGMPKERFSAEFPKEGPSILRIQQVVRGDSAAYFCASSPQTYNEQFFGPGTRLTVL.

The genes are TRBV10-1 and TRBJ1-1, with TRBD1 as a possible D gene (6 bases). Deletions cut 11 bases from V and 4 bases from J, with 20 bases between. This CDR3 is built from 14 residues. The V gene's germline CDR1 is WNHNN and CDR2 SYGVQD (reference sequence). CDR3 sequence reads: CASSGSGDGTEAFF. The CDR3 nucleotides read TGCGCCTCCTCCGGGTCAGGGGACGGCACTGAAGCTTTCTTT.

The chain joins TRBV3-1 (or the pseudogene TRBV3-2) to TRBJ1-4; D gene unclear. The ends were cut back, 4 bases at V and 8 bases at J, with 17 bases in the middle. The CDR3 has 15 residues. CDR1 is LGHDT, CDR2 YNNKEL, per germline (reference sequence). CDR3 coding DNA: TGTGCCAGCAGCCGCGGGTCCCTGGGCGGGGAAAAACTGTTTTTT. It is translated as CASSRGSLGGEKLFF.

V usage is TRBV11-2 and J usage is TRBJ1-1; no clear D. The CDR3 covers 15 residues. V was shortened by 3 bases and J by 2 bases, with 13 bases between the two germline ends. Germline V gene lookup returns CDR1 SGHAT and CDR2 FQNNGV. The CDR3 sequence is CASSFSGNRNTEAFF. Here the CDR3 DNA reads TGTGCCAGCAGCTTCTCCGGGAATCGAAACACTGAAGCTTTCTTT.

In its sample, this clone was seen once. The chain joins TRBV5-1 to TRBJ2-3; a possible D gene is TRBD1 (6 bases). Between the trimmed V and J ends, which lost 0 bases and 6 bases, there was a span of 14 bases. Germline V gives CDR1 SGHRS, CDR2 YFSETQ. The CDR3 length is 15 residues. CDR3 amino acids: CASSLGQGSTDTQYF. In nucleotides, the CDR3 is TGCGCCAGCAGCTTGGGTCAGGGGTCCACGGATACGCAGTATTTT.

The chain employs TRBV9 and TRBJ1-2, with unresolved D. CDR3 length: 13 amino acids. Germline V CDR1 and CDR2: SGDLS, YYNGEE. The V gene lost 4 bases and the J gene lost 2 bases, with 9 bases spanning the gap. CDR3 sequence (DNA): TGTGCCAGCAGCCCCGGGCCCAACTATGGCTACACCTTC. It is translated as CASSPGPNYGYTF.